The T cell receptor beta chain described here comes from a study of monozygotic twins with inflammatory bowel disease. TCRdb re-called the 5' RACE reads; every CDR3 protein appears as one record, without DNA. Found here are 200,000 to 250,000 distinct CDR3 sequences; the top ten clones hold approximately 7.7%. CDR3 length: 14 amino acids. Germline V gene lookup returns CDR1 SGHVS and CDR2 FNYEAQ. Sequenced material: blood. The chain has TRBV7-6 and TRBJ1-4. The sequence was obtained from a human donor with ulcerative colitis or Crohn's disease, or a healthy co-twin of an affected twin (not recorded which). The chain's CDR3 is CASSLLAVDEKLFF.